These T cell receptor beta chains were read from a single sample in a study of T cells after posttransplantation cyclophosphamide. The repertoire was sequenced with immunoSEQ multiplex PCR; TCRdb's copy has only in-frame clones and lacks some. Sampling found about 6,700 clones, none seen once. The sequencing here drew on PBMCs, taken after an allogeneic stem cell transplant with post-transplant cyclophosphamide. These receptors all come from a male patient between 25 and 39 years old who received an allogeneic stem cell transplant from an unrelated donor, was CMV-positive, and had acute and chronic GVHD. Some of the T cells might come from the graft donor. Both conserved end residues are part of each CDR3. D genes are given only for firm matches. Expanded clones are given a class, and other clones once, few, many or no size at all.

V gene	D gene	clone size	J gene	CDR3 DNA	CDR3 protein
TRBV25-1	TRBD2	many	TRBJ2-2	TGTGCCAGCAGTGAATATTTTCTAGCGGCGAACACCGGGGAGCTGTTTTTT	CASSEYFLAANTGELFF
TRBV7-3	NA	many	TRBJ2-5	TGTGCCAGCAGCCCCGAGGGTATGGAGACCCAGTACTTC	CASSPEGMETQYF
TRBV10-2	TRBD2	many	TRBJ2-7	TGCGCCAGCAGAGAGGGACTAGCGGGAGTCGGAAGCTCCTACGAGCAGTACTTC	CASREGLAGVGSSYEQYF
TRBV6-4	TRBD1	medium-sized	TRBJ1-2	TGTGCCAGCAGTGGGACAGGGACATATGGCTACACCTTC	CASSGTGTYGYTF
TRBV10-3	NA	many	TRBJ2-7	TGTGCCATCAGTGGAGGGCGCTACGAGCAGTACTTC	CAISGGRYEQYF
TRBV10-3	NA	many	TRBJ1-1	TGTGCCATCAGTGGGGTCCGGGGAGGTGAAACTGAAGCTTTCTTT	CAISGVRGGETEAFF
TRBV4-1	NA	many	TRBJ2-1	TGCGCCAGCCGCGCCACGAACCCCTACAATGAGCAGTTCTTC	CASRATNPYNEQFF
TRBV18	NA	NA	TRBJ1-4	TGTGCCAGCTCACCCACAGGCTGGGATGAAAAACTGTTTTTT	CASSPTGWDEKLFF
TRBV9	TRBD1	few	TRBJ2-6	TGTGCCAGCAGCCTTCGGACAGGGGTGATAGCTGGGGCCAACGTCCTGACTTTC	CASSLRTGVIAGANVLTF
TRBV6-5	NA	many	TRBJ1-1	TGTGCCAGCAGTCCCAGGTTCACTTTGAACACTGAAGCTTTCTTT	CASSPRFTLNTEAFF
TRBV4-1	TRBD1	many	TRBJ2-2	TGCGCCAGCAGCCAAGATCCGGGACAGCTGAACACCGGGGAGCTGTTTTTT	CASSQDPGQLNTGELFF
TRBV10-3	NA	few	TRBJ2-1	TGTGCCATCAGTGAGCCCCCCGGTGAGCAGTTCTTC	CAISEPPGEQFF
TRBV20-1	NA	few	TRBJ2-7	TGCAGTGCCGGGAGCTACGAGCAGTACTTC	CSAGSYEQYF
TRBV5-6	NA	many	TRBJ1-6	TGTGCCAGCAGCTTAGGACAAGTAGATTCACCCCTCCACTTT	CASSLGQVDSPLHF
TRBV10-2	TRBD2	many	TRBJ2-7	TGCGCCAGCAGAGTCTCCGATAAGCGGGGGAGAACCTACGAGCAGTACTTC	CASRVSDKRGRTYEQYF
TRBV5-1	NA	many	TRBJ1-1	TGCGCCAGCAGCCGACCGGGGGGACATAAGTCATACTCTGAAGCTTTCTTT	CASSRPGGHKSYSEAFF
TRBV10-2	TRBD2	many	TRBJ2-4	TGCGCCAGCAGTCTAGCGGGGATACTAGCCAAAAACATTCAGTACTTC	CASSLAGILAKNIQYF
TRBV6-6	NA	few	TRBJ2-3	TGTGCCAGCAGTTACTTGGGACTTCGGACAGATACGCAGTATTTT	CASSYLGLRTDTQYF
TRBV4-1	TRBD2	medium-sized	TRBJ2-7	TGCGCCAGCAGCCATGGAATTCTAGCGGGACAAGGTATAGGCGCCTACGAGCAGTACTTC	CASSHGILAGQGIGAYEQYF
TRBV5-1	NA	many	TRBJ1-2	TGCGCCAGCAGCTTATCGAACAACCATGGCTACACCTTC	CASSLSNNHGYTF
TRBV18	NA	NA	TRBJ2-3	TGTGCCAGCTCACCAGGGGGGACGCCCCCAGATACGCAGTATTTT	CASSPGGTPPDTQYF
TRBV30	TRBD2	many	TRBJ2-7	TGTGCCTGGAGCGCTCCCCCCCGGCTAGCGGTTACCTACGAGCAGTACTTC	CAWSAPPRLAVTYEQYF
TRBV29-1	NA	many	TRBJ2-3	TGCAGCGTTGACCACACAGATACGCAGTATTTT	CSVDHTDTQYF
TRBV29-1	NA	many	TRBJ2-7	TGCAGCGCCACAGGGAACGGCGGGGGCTACGAGCAGTACTTC	CSATGNGGGYEQYF
TRBV6-5	NA	medium-sized	TRBJ1-1	TGTGCCAGCAGTTACTCGGCGGGCGGGGGGGGTACTGAAGCTTTCTTT	CASSYSAGGGGTEAFF
TRBV11-3	NA	many	TRBJ2-5	TGTGCCAGCAGTATCAGGCAGGCCAACCAAGAGACCCAGTACTTC	CASSIRQANQETQYF
TRBV6-5	NA	medium-sized	TRBJ2-3	TGTGCCAGCAGTTACTCAAACCACTACACAGATACGCAGTATTTT	CASSYSNHYTDTQYF
TRBV9	NA	many	TRBJ2-6	TGTGCCAGCAGCGTAGCTAGGCAGGGCTCTGGGGCCAACGTCCTGACTTTC	CASSVARQGSGANVLTF
TRBV11-2	TRBD1	many	TRBJ2-1	TGTGCCAGCAGCACGAACTTCGGAGGGGACAGGGGGACTGTTGAGCAGTTCTTC	CASSTNFGGDRGTVEQFF
TRBV5-4	NA	many	TRBJ1-1	TGTGCCAGCAGGACCGGCGGTCAGGGTGGGTGGGCTGAAGCTTTCTTT	CASRTGGQGGWAEAFF
TRBV6-1	NA	many	TRBJ2-7	TGTGCCAGCAGTGCGACCCATTTAGCGGGGACAGCCTACGAGCAGTACTTC	CASSATHLAGTAYEQYF
TRBV7-2	NA	many	TRBJ2-3	TGTGCCAGCAGCATCCAGGGGCGGGCAGATACGCAGTATTTT	CASSIQGRADTQYF
TRBV29-1	NA	medium-sized	TRBJ2-1	TGCAGCGTTGGCGACAGGCTATCTTCCTACAATGAGCAGTTCTTC	CSVGDRLSSYNEQFF
TRBV5-6	NA	many	TRBJ2-5	TGTGCCAGCAGTTACTGGACAGCCCTAAGGGAGACCCAGTACTTC	CASSYWTALRETQYF
TRBV7-9	NA	many	TRBJ1-3	TGTGCCAGCAGCTTAAGGGGCATCTCTGGAAACACCATATATTTT	CASSLRGISGNTIYF
TRBV6-5	NA	many	TRBJ1-2	TGTGCCAGCAGGAATGGGACACTTAACTATGGCTACACCTTC	CASRNGTLNYGYTF
TRBV4-3	TRBD2	medium-sized	TRBJ2-3	TGCGCCAGCAGCCAAGATCGGTCTAGCGGGTATACAGATACGCAGTATTTT	CASSQDRSSGYTDTQYF
TRBV23-1	NA	many	TRBJ2-1	TGCGCCAGCAGTCAATCGAGGGAATATGAGCAGTTCTTC	CASSQSREYEQFF
TRBV7-3	NA	many	TRBJ1-1	TGTGCCAGCAGCTTAACGGCCTCAGGGAACACTGAAGCTTTCTTT	CASSLTASGNTEAFF
TRBV9	TRBD2	many	TRBJ2-2	TGTGCCAGCAGCGTCGAACTAGCGGGAACCGCGAACACCGGGGAGCTGTTTTTT	CASSVELAGTANTGELFF
TRBV7-9	TRBD2	many	TRBJ2-7	TGTGCCAGCAGCGTCGGGGCTAGCGGGAGCAGGGAGCAGTACTTC	CASSVGASGSREQYF
TRBV19	NA	medium-sized	TRBJ1-6	TGTGCCAGTAGGGGGAGCTCCTATAATTCACCCCTCCACTTT	CASRGSSYNSPLHF
TRBV5-4	TRBD2	many	TRBJ2-3	TGTGCCAGCAGCTTTGGCGGGAGAACAGATACGCAGTATTTT	CASSFGGRTDTQYF
TRBV7-2	NA	many	TRBJ2-7	TGTGCCAGCAGCTTAGTTCTGGGACACCCCTACGAGCAGTACTTC	CASSLVLGHPYEQYF
TRBV7-9	NA	many	TRBJ2-6	TGTGCCAGCAGGCGCGTGGTTGGGGCCAACGTCCTGACTTTC	CASRRVVGANVLTF
TRBV15	NA	medium-sized	TRBJ1-4	TGTGCCACCAGCAGAGATATAGCTGAAAAACTGTTTTTT	CATSRDIAEKLFF
TRBV6-4	TRBD2	many	TRBJ2-7	TGTGCCAGCAGTGACTCCCTAGCGGGGAGCAAGCTTACCTACGAGCAGTACTTC	CASSDSLAGSKLTYEQYF
TRBV9	NA	many	TRBJ1-2	TGTGCCAGCAGCGGGCAATACTATGGCTACACCTTC	CASSGQYYGYTF
TRBV18	NA	medium-sized	TRBJ1-1	TGTGCCAGCTCAGCTATGATGCCTATAGAGACTGAAGCTTTCTTT	CASSAMMPIETEAFF
TRBV4-3	TRBD2	many	TRBJ2-4	TGCGCCAGCAGCCGGAGCGGGGGGCTAGCCAAAAACATTCAGTACTTC	CASSRSGGLAKNIQYF
TRBV5-1	NA	many	TRBJ2-7	TGCGCCAGCAGCTTGGGGCACGAGCAGTACTTC	CASSLGHEQYF
TRBV19	TRBD2	many	TRBJ2-5	TGTGCCAGTGGACTAGCGGGAGGTTTTGGAGAGACCCAGTACTTC	CASGLAGGFGETQYF
TRBV19	TRBD2	many	TRBJ2-3	TGTGCCAGTAGTTTGCGAACTAGCGGGAGCACAGATACGCAGTATTTT	CASSLRTSGSTDTQYF
TRBV7-2	TRBD1	many	TRBJ1-5	TGTGCCACCAGGGGGGACGGGGGTCAGCCCCAGCATTTT	CATRGDGGQPQHF
TRBV6-5	NA	many	TRBJ2-7	TGTGCCAGCAGTTACGGGTTCCCCATGGGAGCCTACGAGCAGTACTTC	CASSYGFPMGAYEQYF
TRBV7-2	TRBD1	many	TRBJ1-2	TGTGCCAGCAGCTTAGAGGCGACAGGGAGTAATGGCTACACCTTC	CASSLEATGSNGYTF
TRBV27	NA	many	TRBJ2-6	TGTGCCAGCAGTCCCCTGAGCTCTGGGGCCAACGTCCTGACTTTC	CASSPLSSGANVLTF